This passage covers 2 T cell receptor beta chains from one sample sequenced in a study of shared clonotypes between healthy human individuals (dated by TCRdb to the early 2020s). Library preparation employed the immunoSEQ multiplex PCR assay. The table was pulled from immuneACCESS by TCRdb, which kept in-frame rearrangements only. Such tables lose some clones; where checked, under half of the loss comes from unresolved V genes, and the rest has no known cause. This sample comprises roughly 95,000 clones, around 43% of them detected only once. Together, the top ten hold roughly 15% of the sample. The sequencing input was PBMCs. These receptors all come from a woman in her forties in good health. Some clones in this sample may be carry-over from other donors' samples.

At least ten counts were recorded for this clone. This chain joins TRBV28 and TRBJ1-1, with 8 positions matching TRBD1. V shed 5 bases and J 0 bases; nucleotides not matched to a gene: 14. There are 18 residues in the CDR3. Germline V lookup: CDR1 MDHEN, CDR2 SYDVKM. CDR3 bases: TGTGCCAGCAGTGAAGGACAGGGCAGGGGGGCGTTGAACACTGAAGCTTTCTTT. It yields the protein CASSEGQGRGALNTEAFF. The entire variable domain, with the rest obtained from reference TRBV28 and TRBJ1-1, is as follows: DVKVTQSSRYLVKRTGEKVFLECVQDMDHENMFWYRQDPGLGLRLIYFSYDVKMKEKGDIPEGYSVSREKKERFSLILESASTNQTSMYLCASSEGQGRGALNTEAFFGQGTRLTVV.

Of note for this clone: The sample has other DNA sequences that encode this CDR3 too. The chain recombines TRBV30 with TRBJ1-3; 10 positions match TRBD1. In germline, CDR1 is GTSNPN, CDR2 SVGIG (reference sequence). The length of the CDR3 is 15 residues. V was clipped by 5 bases and J by 4 bases; unmatched bases: 8. The CDR3 protein is CAWDRGLEVGNTIYF. The CDR3 region has the DNA TGTGCCTGGGACAGGGGGCTGGAAGTGGGAAACACCATATATTTT.